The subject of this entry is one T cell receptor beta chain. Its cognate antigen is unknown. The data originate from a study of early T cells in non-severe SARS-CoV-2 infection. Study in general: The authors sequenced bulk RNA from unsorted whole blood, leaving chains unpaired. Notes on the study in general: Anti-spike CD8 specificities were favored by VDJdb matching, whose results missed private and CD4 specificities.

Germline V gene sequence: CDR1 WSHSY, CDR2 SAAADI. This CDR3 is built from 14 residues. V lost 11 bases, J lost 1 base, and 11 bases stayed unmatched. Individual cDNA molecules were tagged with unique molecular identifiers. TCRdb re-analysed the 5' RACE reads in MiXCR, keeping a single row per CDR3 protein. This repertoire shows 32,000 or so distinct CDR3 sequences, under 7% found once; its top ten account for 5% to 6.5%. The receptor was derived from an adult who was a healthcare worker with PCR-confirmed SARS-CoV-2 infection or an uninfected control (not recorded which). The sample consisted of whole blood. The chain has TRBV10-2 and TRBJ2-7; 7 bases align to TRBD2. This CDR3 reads CAAAVRERSYEQYF. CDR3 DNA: TGCGCCGCAGCAGTGCGGGAGAGGTCCTACGAGCAGTACTTC.